This entry lists 6 T cell receptor beta chains sequenced from one sample in a study of metastatic and nonmetastatic thyroid tumors. Through MiXCR, TCRdb re-clonotyped the PCR reads. This sample has about 18,000 clones, with 34% found just once. No treatment of any kind had been given to any patient before thyroid surgery. Specimen: tumor tissue. These receptors were taken from a male donor with papillary thyroid cancer or a benign thyroid nodule (not recorded which). Some clones in this sample may be carry-over from other donors' samples.

There are a few counts of this clone. CDR3 DNA: TGTGCCAGCAGTTTGACTAGCGGTTCCACAGATACGCAGTATTTT. Amino acids: CASSLTSGSTDTQYF. The chain couples TRBV12-3 or TRBV12-4 to TRBJ2-3; 9 nucleotides match TRBD2. The CDR3 is 15 amino acids. After removal of 3 bases from V and 2 bases from J, the junction contained 3 bases not matched to a gene.

This clone was detected ten times or more. The chain couples TRBV6-2 or TRBV6-3 to TRBJ1-2; no clear D. Between the trimmed V and J ends, which lost 9 bases and 2 bases, there was a span of 10 bases. The CDR3 is 12 amino acids. The germline V gene has CDR1 MNHEY and CDR2 SVGEGT. The CDR3 region is CARERGNYGYTF. DNA of the CDR3: TGTGCCAGAGAAAGAGGGAACTATGGCTACACCTTC.

This clone has a count of ten or more. V gene TRBV5-1 combines with J gene TRBJ1-1; the D gene is possibly TRBD1 (6 bases). The germline V and J ends were trimmed by 4 bases and 3 bases, with 16 bases remaining between them. Germline assignment: CDR1 SGHRS and CDR2 YFSETQ. There are 15 residues in the CDR3. CDR3 protein: CASSNPDRSYTEAFF. The CDR3 DNA follows: TGCGCCAGCAGCAACCCCGACAGGTCCTACACTGAAGCTTTCTTT.

Comments on this clone: At one end the junction does not follow the germline gene, possibly because of a read error. The V gene is TRBV7-7, the J gene TRBJ2-7; TRBD1 agrees at 7 bases. Germline CDR1 is SSHAT and CDR2 is FNYEAQ (reference sequence). The CDR3 contains 13 residues. The CDR3 is CASSLGTAYEQYF. CDR3 bases: TGTGCTAGCAGCTTAGGGACAGCCTACGAGCAGTACTTC.

At least ten counts were recorded for this clone. One junction end does not reproduce the germline sequence, and a read error may be involved. V usage is TRBV5-1 and J usage is TRBJ2-3, with TRBD2 identical over 7 bases. Per the germline V gene, CDR1 is SGHRS and CDR2 is YFSETQ. The CDR3 runs to 14 residues. The DNA of the CDR3 is TGCGCCAGCAGCTTGGGACTAGCAACAGATACGCAGTGTTTT. It encodes CASSLGLATDTQCF.

This clone was seen a handful of times. The chain recombines TRBV2 with TRBJ2-7, with TRBD2 matching over 12 bases. The length of the CDR3 is 13 residues. The germline gives CDR1 SNHLY, CDR2 FYNNEI. Germline trimming cut 6 bases from V and 5 bases from J; bases unmatched to any gene: 2. As DNA, the CDR3 is TGTGCCAGCAGGGGACTAGCGGGTCACGAGCAGTACTTC. Translating it yields CASRGLAGHEQYF.